Below are 7 T cell receptor beta chains sequenced from a single sample in a study of OX40 agonist ivuxolimab in advanced cancers. TCRdb's copy holds only in-frame clones and misses some; the assay was immunoSEQ multiplex PCR. Of some 76,000 clones in the sample, roughly 86% were seen once. Sequencing was performed on CD4+ or CD8+ T cells sorted from blood, taken in a trial of the OX40 agonist ivuxolimab. The receptor source for this set is an adult with an advanced solid tumor such as melanoma, head and neck, liver or kidney cancer.

This clone was found once. The chain recombines TRBV6-4 with TRBJ1-1; the D is unclear. V was trimmed by 9 bases and J by 8 bases, leaving 19 bases between them. The CDR3 loop spans 13 amino acids. Germline CDR1 MRHNA, CDR2 SNTAGT. The CDR3 reads CASRSSDIAEAFF. DNA of the CDR3: TGTGCCAGTAGGTCGAGCGACATCGCCGAAGCTTTCTTT.

This chain connects TRBV25-1 to TRBJ1-3; TRBD1 aligns across 7 bases. V gave up 8 bases and J gave up 0 bases; unmatched junction bases: 7. The CDR3 consists of 15 residues. CDR1 and CDR2 from the germline V gene are MGHDK and SYGVNS. This CDR3 reads CASGHRGTSGNTIYF. The CDR3 DNA reads TGTGCCAGCGGACACAGGGGAACCTCTGGAAACACCATATATTTT.

The chain combines TRBV7-2 with TRBJ1-5; D is perhaps TRBD1 (5 bases). The CDR3 length is 15 residues. Trimming pared 5 bases from V and 3 bases from J, leaving 14 bases between. Germline V lookup: CDR1 SGHTA, CDR2 FQGNSA. DNA of the CDR3: TGTGCCAGCAGCGGGCAGGGAGGAAACAATCAGCCCCAGCATTTT. Translating gives CASSGQGGNNQPQHF.

The chain carries TRBV7-2 and TRBJ1-1; TRBD1 matches 8 bases. The germline V gene has CDR1 SGHTA and CDR2 FQGNSA. This CDR3 is 13 amino acids long. After removal of 4 bases from V and 10 bases from J, the junction contained 8 bases not matched to a gene. This CDR3 is CASSSGTGRAAFF. The CDR3 nucleotides read TGTGCCAGCAGCTCGGGGACAGGTCGGGCAGCTTTCTTT.

The chain joins TRBV14 to TRBJ1-1; D perhaps matches TRBD1 (6 bases). CDR1 is SGHDN and CDR2 is FVKESK in the germline V gene. The CDR3 is made up of 13 amino acids. Deletions cut 3 bases from V and 3 bases from J, with 8 bases between. The CDR3 region has the DNA TGTGCCAGCAGCCAGAACAGGGACACTGAAGCTTTCTTT. Its translation: CASSQNRDTEAFF.

The chain combines TRBV5-1 with TRBJ1-1, with TRBD1 matching 8 bases. The V gene end was trimmed by 4 bases and the J gene end by 2 bases; junction bases not matched to a gene: 10. The CDR3 sequence is 16 residues long. CDR1 and CDR2 (germline): SGHRS, YFSETQ. In nucleotides, the CDR3 is TGCGCCAGCAGCCCCCCGGAAGACAGGGGTAACACTGAAGCTTTCTTT. This codes for CASSPPEDRGNTEAFF.

The rearrangement uses TRBV6-1 and TRBJ1-3, with D unclear. This CDR3 spans 14 amino acids. CDR1 and CDR2 (germline): MNHNS, SASEGT. V lost 7 bases and J 0 bases, leaving 10 bases between the germline ends. The CDR3 nucleotides read TGTGCCAGCAAAATAACAGACTCTGGAAACACCATATATTTT. It encodes CASKITDSGNTIYF.